These 13 T cell receptor beta chains originate from one sample sequenced in a study of cytomegalovirus exposure and HLA in healthy donors. Amplification used 60 Vbeta primers and 13 Jbeta primers. The data were produced by immunoSEQ multiplex PCR, yet TCRdb's version contains in-frame clones alone and is incomplete. The table records 130,000 to 150,000 clones, around 72% of them present only once. The sample was PBMCs. These TCRs come from a man aged 35 to 55 in good health and CMV-seronegative.

The genes are TRBV28 and TRBJ1-5, with TRBD1 matching over 7 bases. In germline, CDR1 is MDHEN, CDR2 SYDVKM. This CDR3 has 13 amino acids. V shed 6 bases and J 3 bases; nucleotides not matched to a gene: 2. In nucleotides, the CDR3 is TGTGCCAGCAGGACAGGGTCCAATCAGCCCCAGCATTTT. This translates into CASRTGSNQPQHF.

This clone has a handful of counts. V and J are TRBV18 and TRBJ1-4, with TRBD1 matching over 7 bases. The CDR3 is 15 residues long. Looked up from germline, CDR1 is KGHSH and CDR2 is LQKENI. V trimming: 2 bases; J trimming: 11 bases; junction bases outside the gene matches: 11. As DNA, the CDR3 is TGTGCCAGCTCACCAAGCCGGGACAGTAACCTTAAACTGTTTTTT. Translation gives CASSPSRDSNLKLFF. Looking up the rest from reference TRBV18 and TRBJ1-4 gives the full variable domain: NAGVMQNPRHLVRRRGQEARLRCSPMKGHSHVYWYRQLPEEGLKFMVYLQKENIIDESGMPKERFSAEFPKEGPSILRIQQVVRGDSAAYFCASSPSRDSNLKLFFGSGTQLSVL.

V is TRBV5-6 and J is TRBJ1-1, with 8 bases identical to TRBD1. The CDR3 extends over 15 amino acids. Germline CDR1 reads SGHDT; CDR2 reads YYEEEE. The V gene end was trimmed by 4 bases and the J gene end by 2 bases; junction bases not matched to a gene: 7. The CDR3 region has the DNA TGTGCCAGCAGCCCTCCGACAGGGGTAAACACTGAAGCTTTCTTT. Translation gives CASSPPTGVNTEAFF.

This chain uses TRBV6-5 with TRBJ2-2; possibly TRBD2 for D (5 bases). The germline V gene encodes CDR1 MNHEY and CDR2 SVGAGI. The CDR3 totals 15 residues. Trimming stripped 0 bases from V and 7 bases from J, with 12 bases between. In DNA, the CDR3 is TGTGCCAGCAGTTACTCTCGGGCCCGGGGCGGGGAGCTGTTTTTT. Its translation is CASSYSRARGGELFF.

The V call is TRBV21-1, the J call TRBJ2-7; the table gives TRBD2 as D, unverified against the DNA. TRBV21-1 is a pseudogene segment. The CDR3 has 19 residues. Here the CDR3 DNA reads TGTGCCAGCAGCCAAAAGGGCTCCGCCGTGGGGGGGGTTTACTACGAGCAGTACTTC. The encoded protein is CASSQKGSAVGGVYYEQYF.

The chain joins TRBV7-9 to TRBJ2-1; 9 bases align to TRBD2. The CDR3 covers 14 residues. The V gene's germline CDR1 is SEHNR and CDR2 FQNEAQ (reference sequence). V lost 5 bases to trimming and J lost 6 bases; unmatched junction nucleotides: 5. Written as DNA, the CDR3 is TGTGCCAGCAGCCTGGCTAGCGGGGCCAATGAGCAGTTCTTC. This translates into CASSLASGANEQFF.

The chain couples TRBV30 to TRBJ2-7, with 7 bases identical to TRBD1. With 2 bases clipped from V and 0 bases from J, the junction kept 10 bases outside the gene matches. The CDR3 loop spans 16 amino acids. Germline-derived CDR1 and CDR2 are GTSNPN and SVGIG (reference sequence). The CDR3 region has the DNA TGTGCCTGGAGTATAGGTGAGGGGGCTTACTCCTACGAGCAGTACTTC. Protein sequence: CAWSIGEGAYSYEQYF.

The chain couples TRBV19 to TRBJ2-7; 7 bases fit TRBD1. V trimming: 5 bases; J trimming: 0 bases; junction bases outside the gene matches: 10. CDR1 is LNHDA and CDR2 is SQIVND in the germline V gene (reference sequence). The CDR3 has 16 residues. The CDR3, as DNA: TGTGCCAGTAGTCGAAGGACAGGAGAGAGCTCCTACGAGCAGTACTTC. This encodes CASSRRTGESSYEQYF.

The CDR3: CASWLADWIQETQYF. CDR3 DNA: TGTGCCAGCTGGCTAGCGGATTGGATCCAAGAGACCCAGTACTTC. V usage is TRBV5-6 and J usage is TRBJ2-5, with TRBD2 matching 7 bases. This CDR3 comprises 15 residues. CDR1 SGHDT and CDR2 YYEEEE come from the germline V gene. The junction had 10 bases not matched to a gene; V was cut back by 7 bases and J by 1 base.

This clone appeared a single time. The V call is TRBV10-3, the J call TRBJ2-1; tentatively, D is TRBD2 (6 bases). V was pared by 8 bases and J by 5 bases, with 19 bases between. Germline V lookup: CDR1 ENHRY, CDR2 SYGVKD. The CDR3 is 15 residues long. The chain's CDR3 is CAILASEGPNNEQFF. The CDR3 nucleotides are TGTGCCATCTTAGCGTCGGAGGGCCCTAACAATGAGCAGTTCTTC.

J is TRBJ2-7 and V is TRBV13; 10 bases agree with TRBD2. The CDR3 is 14 amino acids. Germline V gene lookup returns CDR1 PRHDT and CDR2 FYEKMQ (reference sequence). The J segment lost 5 bases and the V segment lost 5 bases, leaving 6 bases of the junction unmatched. CDR3 region: CASSNSGRTHEQYF. CDR3 nucleotides: TGTGCCAGCAGCAATAGCGGGAGGACCCACGAGCAGTACTTC.

The V gene is TRBV7-6, the J gene TRBJ2-7, with 8 nucleotides matching TRBD2. The germline V gene has CDR1 SGHVS and CDR2 FNYEAQ. V lost 5 bases and J lost 2; bases outside the gene matches: 8. The length of the CDR3 is 15 residues. The CDR3 DNA sequence: TGTGCCAGCAGCCGGACGGGGGGGGACACCTACGAGCAGTACTTC. It specifies CASSRTGGDTYEQYF.

This chain joins TRBV30 and TRBJ1-2; 8 positions match TRBD1. The CDR3 has 14 residues. The trim removed 3 bases at V and 6 bases at J, leaving 9 bases unmatched. Germline CDR1 reads GTSNPN; CDR2 reads SVGIG (reference sequence). The CDR3 sequence: CAWSADRGQNGYTF. The CDR3 bases are TGTGCCTGGAGCGCTGACAGGGGTCAGAATGGCTACACCTTC.